This T cell receptor (beta chain) derives from a study of cytomegalovirus exposure and HLA in healthy donors. Whole-study findings and limits: Earlier results showed most TCR beta V segments being productive about 87% or about 30% of the time.

Both 60 Vbeta primers and 13 Jbeta primers went into the PCR. The repertoire was sequenced with immunoSEQ multiplex PCR; TCRdb's copy has only in-frame clones and lacks some. The table lists 170,000 or so clones, 78% of them singletons, with 13% in the top ten. About this clone itself: Its antigen is still unknown.

Sequenced material: PBMCs. The clonotype comes from a woman aged 50 to 65 in good health and CMV-seropositive.

The CDR3 spells CASSRLRVSNEKLFF. The CDR3 nucleotides read TGTGCCAGCAGCAGACTGCGGGTGTCTAATGAAAAACTGTTTTTT. The chain is built from TRBV5-6 and TRBJ1-4, with unresolved D. Per germline, CDR1 SGHDT and CDR2 YYEEEE. CDR3 size: 15 residues. With 4 bases removed from V and 3 bases from J, the gap between germline ends came to 13 bases.